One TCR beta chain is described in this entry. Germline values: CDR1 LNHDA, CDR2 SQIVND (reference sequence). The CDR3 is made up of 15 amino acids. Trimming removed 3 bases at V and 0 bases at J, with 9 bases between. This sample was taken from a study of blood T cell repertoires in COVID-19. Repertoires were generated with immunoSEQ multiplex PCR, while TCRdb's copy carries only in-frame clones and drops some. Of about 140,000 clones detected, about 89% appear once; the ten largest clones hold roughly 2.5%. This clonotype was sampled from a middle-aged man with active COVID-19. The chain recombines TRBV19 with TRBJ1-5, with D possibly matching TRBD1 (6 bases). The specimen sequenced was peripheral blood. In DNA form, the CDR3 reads TGTGCCAGTAGTATGAAGACAGGTAGCAATCAGCCCCAGCATTTT. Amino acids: CASSMKTGSNQPQHF.